Listed here is a single T cell receptor beta chain. Its antigen is unidentified. TCRdb ran MiXCR on the 5' RACE reads and lists one entry per CDR3 protein. The sample lists about 350,000 distinct CDR3 sequences, around 8.1% occurring once. This record comes from a study of T cells after yellow fever vaccination. Study at large: Some fractions had low cell numbers, and these were prepared with SMART-Seq v4 Ultra Low Input.

Germline V gives CDR1 LNHNV, CDR2 YYDKDF (reference sequence). V was cut by 5 bases and J by 0 bases, with 8 bases left in between. CDR3 length equals 14 residues. Findings and limits, study-wide: Abundant bulk-derived clonotypes could contaminate FACS-sorted repertoires. On re-exposure, the response was weaker but peaked faster, at day 5 versus 15. Most primary-vaccination clones reappeared after the booster (about 97% CD4, 75% to 90% CD8).

The sequence was collected from a man between 18 and 29 years old who received the YFV17D yellow fever vaccine. J is TRBJ1-3 and V is TRBV15; the D gene is possibly TRBD1 (5 bases). The sample was PBMCs, taken roughly 47 days after the first yellow fever vaccination. CDR3 nucleotides: TGTGCCACCAGCCTGGACAACTCTGGAAACACCATATATTTT. Its translation: CATSLDNSGNTIYF.